This T cell receptor beta chain was identified in a study of human T cells and chemical hapten exposure. Study results and limitations: With DPC sensitization, TCRs exceeding 1 in 1000 frequency showed no change.

As for time point: pre-sensitization, week 0. Specified treatment: therapeutic diphenylcyclopropenone sensitization with weekly scalp DPC. As for this clonotype: Its target is not known.

The V gene end was trimmed by 7 bases and the J gene end by 8 bases; junction bases not matched to a gene: 6. The germline CDR1 and CDR2 sequences are MNHEY and SVGEGT. This CDR3 is built from 13 residues. The library tagged each cDNA molecule with unique molecular identifiers. TCRdb re-derived calls from the RACE reads in MiXCR, one entry per CDR3 protein. Found here are 150,000 to 200,000 distinct CDR3 sequences, almost 30% of them singletons; the top ten hold less than 3.5%. The receptor's source is a woman in her 30s with alopecia areata. Some clones in this sample may be carry-over from other donors' samples. The chain recombines TRBV6-2 or TRBV6-3 with TRBJ2-1; TRBD2 matches at 9 bases. Source: whole blood, taken in connection with sensitization to the hapten diphenylcyclopropenone (DPC). CDR3 amino acids: CASTLAGADEQFF. The DNA for the CDR3 is TGTGCCAGCACGTTAGCGGGAGCCGATGAGCAGTTCTTC.